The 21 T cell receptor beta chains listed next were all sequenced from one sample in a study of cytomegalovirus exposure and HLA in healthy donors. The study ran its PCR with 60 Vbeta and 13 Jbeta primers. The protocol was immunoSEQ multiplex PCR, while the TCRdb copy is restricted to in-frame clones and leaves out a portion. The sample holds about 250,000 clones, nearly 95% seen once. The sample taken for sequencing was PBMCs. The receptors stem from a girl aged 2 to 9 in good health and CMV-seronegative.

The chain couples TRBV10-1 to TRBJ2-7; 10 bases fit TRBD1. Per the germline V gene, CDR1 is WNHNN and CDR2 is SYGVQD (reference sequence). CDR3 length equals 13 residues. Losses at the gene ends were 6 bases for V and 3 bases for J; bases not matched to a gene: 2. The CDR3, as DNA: TGCGCCAGCAGCAGGGACAGGGGCTACGAGCAGTACTTC. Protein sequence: CASSRDRGYEQYF.

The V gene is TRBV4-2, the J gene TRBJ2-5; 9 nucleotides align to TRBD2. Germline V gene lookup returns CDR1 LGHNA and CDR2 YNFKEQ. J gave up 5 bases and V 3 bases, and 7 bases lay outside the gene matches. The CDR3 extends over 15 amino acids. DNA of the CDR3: TGTGCCAGCAGCCAGCGAGCGGGAGGTCTTGAGACCCAGTACTTC. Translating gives CASSQRAGGLETQYF.

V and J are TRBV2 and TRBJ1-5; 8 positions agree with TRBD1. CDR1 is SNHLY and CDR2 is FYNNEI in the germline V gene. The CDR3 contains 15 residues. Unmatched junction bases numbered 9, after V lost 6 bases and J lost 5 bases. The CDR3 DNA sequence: TGTGCCAGCAGCGATGGACAGGGCGGGTATCAGCCCCAGCATTTT. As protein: CASSDGQGGYQPQHF.

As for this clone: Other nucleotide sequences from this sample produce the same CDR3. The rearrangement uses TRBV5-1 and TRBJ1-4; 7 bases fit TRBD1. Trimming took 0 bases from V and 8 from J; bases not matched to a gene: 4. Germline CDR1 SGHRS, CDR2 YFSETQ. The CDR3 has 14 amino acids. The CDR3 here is CASSLEGAGEKLFF. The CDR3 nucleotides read TGCGCCAGCAGCTTGGAGGGGGCCGGGGAAAAACTGTTTTTT.

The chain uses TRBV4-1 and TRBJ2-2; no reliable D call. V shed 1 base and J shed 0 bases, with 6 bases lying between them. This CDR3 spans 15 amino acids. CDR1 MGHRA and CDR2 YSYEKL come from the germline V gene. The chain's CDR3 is CASSQVSSNTGELFF. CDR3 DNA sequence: TGCGCCAGCAGCCAAGTTTCTTCGAACACCGGGGAGCTGTTTTTT.

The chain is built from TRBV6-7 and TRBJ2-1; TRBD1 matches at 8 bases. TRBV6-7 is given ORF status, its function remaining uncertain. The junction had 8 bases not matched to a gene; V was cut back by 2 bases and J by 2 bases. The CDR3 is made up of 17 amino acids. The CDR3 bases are TGTGCCAGCAGTTACGGCAGGGGGCTACCCACCTACAATGAGCAGTTCTTC. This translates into CASSYGRGLPTYNEQFF.

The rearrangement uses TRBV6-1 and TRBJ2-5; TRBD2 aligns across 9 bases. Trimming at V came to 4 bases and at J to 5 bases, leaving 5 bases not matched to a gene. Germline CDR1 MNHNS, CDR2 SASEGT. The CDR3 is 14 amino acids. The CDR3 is CASSVAGGHETQYF. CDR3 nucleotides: TGTGCCAGCAGTGTTGCGGGGGGGCACGAGACCCAGTACTTC.

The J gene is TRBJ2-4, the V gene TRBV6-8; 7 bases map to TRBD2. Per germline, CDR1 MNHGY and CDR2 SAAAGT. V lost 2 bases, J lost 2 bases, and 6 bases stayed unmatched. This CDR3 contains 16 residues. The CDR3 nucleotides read TGTGCCAGCAGTTACCCCGGACTAGTAACCAAAAACATTCAGTACTTC. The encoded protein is CASSYPGLVTKNIQYF.

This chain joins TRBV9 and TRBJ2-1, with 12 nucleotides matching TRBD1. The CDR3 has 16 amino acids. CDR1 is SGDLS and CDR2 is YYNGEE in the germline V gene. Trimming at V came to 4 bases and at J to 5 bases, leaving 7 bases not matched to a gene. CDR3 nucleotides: TGTGCCAGCAGCTCACGGCGGGACAGGGGGCACAATGAGCAGTTCTTC. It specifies CASSSRRDRGHNEQFF.

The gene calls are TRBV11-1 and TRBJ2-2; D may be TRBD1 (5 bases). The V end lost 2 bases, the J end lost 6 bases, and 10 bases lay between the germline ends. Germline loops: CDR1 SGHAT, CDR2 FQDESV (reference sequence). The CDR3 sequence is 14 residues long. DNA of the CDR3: TGTGCCAGCAGCTTACGGCAGGGTGCCGGGGAGCTGTTTTTT. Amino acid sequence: CASSLRQGAGELFF. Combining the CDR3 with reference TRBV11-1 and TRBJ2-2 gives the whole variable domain EAEVAQSPRYKITEKSQAVAFWCDPISGHATLYWYRQILGQGPELLVQFQDESVVDDSQLPKDRFSAERLKGVDSTLKIQPAELGDSAMYLCASSLRQGAGELFFGEGSRLTVL.

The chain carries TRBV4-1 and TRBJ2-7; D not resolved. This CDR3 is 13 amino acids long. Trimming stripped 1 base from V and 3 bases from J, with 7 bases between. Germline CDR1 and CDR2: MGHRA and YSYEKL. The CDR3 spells CASSQALGYEQYF. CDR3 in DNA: TGCGCCAGCAGCCAAGCCCTCGGCTACGAGCAGTACTTC.

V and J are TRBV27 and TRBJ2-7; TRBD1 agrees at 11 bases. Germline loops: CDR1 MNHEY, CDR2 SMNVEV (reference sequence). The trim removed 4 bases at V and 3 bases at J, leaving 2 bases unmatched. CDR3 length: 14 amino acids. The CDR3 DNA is TGTGCCAGCAGTTCCGGGACAGGGGGCTACGAGCAGTACTTC. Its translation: CASSSGTGGYEQYF.

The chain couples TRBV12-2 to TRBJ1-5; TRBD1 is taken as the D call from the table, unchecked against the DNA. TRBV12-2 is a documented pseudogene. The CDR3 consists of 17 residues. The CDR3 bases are TGTGCAAGTCGCTTAGGGGGCTCGAAAGAAAGCAATCAGCCCCAGCATTTT. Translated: CASRLGGSKESNQPQHF.

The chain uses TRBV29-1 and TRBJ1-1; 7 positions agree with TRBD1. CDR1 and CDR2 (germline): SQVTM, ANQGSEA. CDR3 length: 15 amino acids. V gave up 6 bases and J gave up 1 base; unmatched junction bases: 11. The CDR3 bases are TGCAGCGTCCTATCGACAGGGAGAGAGAACACTGAAGCTTTCTTT. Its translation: CSVLSTGRENTEAFF.

The CDR3 is CASTRGGFRTEAFF. The CDR3 nucleotides read TGTGCCAGCACACGTGGAGGGTTTAGGACTGAAGCTTTCTTT. V and J are TRBV6-5 and TRBJ1-1; D call uncertain. Trimming left V 7 bases short and J 5 bases short, with 17 bases between. Germline CDR1 MNHEY, CDR2 SVGAGI. The CDR3 is 14 residues long.

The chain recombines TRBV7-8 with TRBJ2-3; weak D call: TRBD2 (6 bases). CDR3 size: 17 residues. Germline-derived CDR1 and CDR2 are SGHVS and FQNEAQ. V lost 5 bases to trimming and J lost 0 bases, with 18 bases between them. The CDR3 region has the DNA TGTGCCAGCAGCCGACCCTTTAGCGGAACTAGCACAGATACGCAGTATTTT. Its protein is CASSRPFSGTSTDTQYF.

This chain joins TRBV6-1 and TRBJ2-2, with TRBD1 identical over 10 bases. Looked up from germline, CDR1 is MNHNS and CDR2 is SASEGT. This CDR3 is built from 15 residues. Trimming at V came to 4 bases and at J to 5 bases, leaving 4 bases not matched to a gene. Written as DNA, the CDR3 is TGTGCCAGCAGTGTATTGGACAGGGGGACCGGGGAGCTGTTTTTT. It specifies CASSVLDRGTGELFF.

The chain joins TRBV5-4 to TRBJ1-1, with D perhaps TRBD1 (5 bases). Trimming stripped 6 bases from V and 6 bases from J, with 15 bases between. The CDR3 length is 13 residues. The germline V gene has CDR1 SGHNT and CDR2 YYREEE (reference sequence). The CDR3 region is CASTREGGAEAFF. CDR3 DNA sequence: TGTGCCAGCACCCGAGAGGGAGGGGCTGAAGCTTTCTTT.

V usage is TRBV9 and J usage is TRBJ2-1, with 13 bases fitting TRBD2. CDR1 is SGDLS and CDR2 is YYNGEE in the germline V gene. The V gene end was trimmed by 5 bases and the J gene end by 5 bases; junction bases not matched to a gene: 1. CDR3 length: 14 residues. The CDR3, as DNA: TGTGCCAGCAGGGGGACTAGCGGGAACAATGAGCAGTTCTTC. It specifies CASRGTSGNNEQFF.

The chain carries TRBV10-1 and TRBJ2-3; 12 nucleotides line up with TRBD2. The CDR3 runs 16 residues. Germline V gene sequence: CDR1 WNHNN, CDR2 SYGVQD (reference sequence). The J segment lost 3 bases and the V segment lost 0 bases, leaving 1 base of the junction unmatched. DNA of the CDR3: TGCGCCAGCAGTGAGTCGCTAGCGGGAGGGACAGATACGCAGTATTTT. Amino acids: CASSESLAGGTDTQYF.

CDR3 loop: CASSQGSTGELLGDKNIQYF. The CDR3 DNA is TGTGCCAGCAGCCAAGGTTCGACAGGGGAACTTCTTGGGGACAAAAACATTCAGTACTTC. V usage is TRBV14 and J usage is TRBJ2-4; 8 nucleotides match TRBD1. Germline V gives CDR1 SGHDN, CDR2 FVKESK. The CDR3 is made up of 20 amino acids. Trimming removed 1 base from V and 3 bases from J; junction bases left unmatched: 17.